This T cell receptor (beta chain) was obtained from a study of shared clonotypes between healthy human individuals. Study results and caveats: Clonotype sharing levels among donors were expected to vary with sequencing depth. Although depth was large, rarefaction showed that sequencing of the sorted subsets was incomplete.

The CDR3 spans 16 residues. With V trimmed by 4 bases and J by 2 bases, 9 bases remained unmatched. The germline gives CDR1 SGHRS, CDR2 YFSETQ. A deep-level run was used for the assay. Profiling relied on immunoSEQ multiplex PCR, and the TCRdb table lists in-frame clones only, not all of them. The repertoire consists of over 800,000 clones, with around 93% occurring once and the leading ten covering approximately 25%. CD45RO negativity and positive selection for CCR7 defined naive CD8 cells, a population that excluded terminally differentiated effector memory CD45RA+ cells. Remarks on this clone: Its antigen is not identified.

V and J are TRBV5-1 and TRBJ2-5; 9 bases are a match to TRBD1. The sequence derives from a man aged 25 to 40 in good health. Material for sequencing was naive CD8+ T cells sorted from blood. CDR3 loop: CASSAPGQGLQETQYF. Here the CDR3 DNA reads TGCGCCAGCAGCGCTCCGGGACAGGGCTTACAAGAGACCCAGTACTTC.